Each of the 2 T cell receptor beta chains below was sequenced from the same sample in a study of T cell responses to AZD1222 COVID-19 vaccine. Some clones are missing from TCRdb's copy, which holds only in-frame ones; the method was immunoSEQ multiplex PCR. The sample has about 56,000 clones, 70% to 90% seen once. The starting material was peripheral blood, obtained on day 0 of AZD1222 vaccination. Receptor source: an adult in good health.

The chain couples TRBV19 to TRBJ2-1; 9 nucleotides match TRBD2. Per the germline V gene, CDR1 is LNHDA and CDR2 is SQIVND (reference sequence). V was clipped by 5 bases and J by 4 bases; unmatched bases: 9. CDR3 length: 16 amino acids. As DNA, the CDR3 is TGTGCCAGTAGTGCGCAAGCGGGGGGATATTACAATGAGCAGTTCTTC. This sequence encodes CASSAQAGGYYNEQFF.

In its sample, this clone was seen once. The chain employs TRBV4-2 and TRBJ2-2; perhaps TRBD2 as D (6 bases). CDR1 LGHNA and CDR2 YNFKEQ come from the germline V gene. V was trimmed by 1 base and J by 6 bases, leaving 6 bases between them. CDR3 length equals 13 residues. The CDR3 region is CASSQGLAGELFF. CDR3 bases: TGTGCCAGCAGCCAAGGACTAGCCGGGGAGCTGTTTTTT.